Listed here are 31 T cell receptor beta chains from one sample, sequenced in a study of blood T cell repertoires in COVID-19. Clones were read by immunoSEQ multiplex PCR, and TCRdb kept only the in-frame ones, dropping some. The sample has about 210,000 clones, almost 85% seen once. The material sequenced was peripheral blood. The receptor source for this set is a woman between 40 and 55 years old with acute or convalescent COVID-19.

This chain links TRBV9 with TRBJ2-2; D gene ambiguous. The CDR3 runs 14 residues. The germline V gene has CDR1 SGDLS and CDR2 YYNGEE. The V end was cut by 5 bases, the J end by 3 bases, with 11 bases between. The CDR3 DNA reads TGTGCCAGCAGTAGAAGAGAGGACACCGGGGAGCTGTTTTTT. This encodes CASSRREDTGELFF.

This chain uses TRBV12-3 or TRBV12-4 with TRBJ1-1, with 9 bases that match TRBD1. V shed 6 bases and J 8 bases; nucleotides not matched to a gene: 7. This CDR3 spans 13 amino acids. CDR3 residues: CASSPGQGREAFF. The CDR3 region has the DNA TGTGCCAGCAGCCCTGGACAGGGGCGAGAAGCTTTCTTT.

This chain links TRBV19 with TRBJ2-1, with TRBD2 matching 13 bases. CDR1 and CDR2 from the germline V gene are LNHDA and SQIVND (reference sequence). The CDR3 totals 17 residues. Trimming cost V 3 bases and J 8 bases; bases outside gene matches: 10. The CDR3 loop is CASSIRTSGSQRYEQFF. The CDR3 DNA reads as TGTGCCAGTAGTATTAGGACTAGCGGGAGCCAACGCTATGAGCAGTTCTTC.

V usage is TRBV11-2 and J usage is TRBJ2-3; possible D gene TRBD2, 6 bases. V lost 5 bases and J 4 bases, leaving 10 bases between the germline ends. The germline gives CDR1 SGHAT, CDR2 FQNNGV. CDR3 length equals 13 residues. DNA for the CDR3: TGTGCCAGCAGCCGGGACTCCCCAGATACGCAGTATTTT. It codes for CASSRDSPDTQYF.

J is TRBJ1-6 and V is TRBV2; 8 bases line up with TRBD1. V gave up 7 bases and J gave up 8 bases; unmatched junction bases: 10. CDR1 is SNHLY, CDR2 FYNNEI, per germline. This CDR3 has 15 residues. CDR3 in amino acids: CASIQNRGGYSPLHF. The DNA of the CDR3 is TGTGCCAGCATTCAAAACAGGGGGGGGTATTCACCCCTCCACTTT.

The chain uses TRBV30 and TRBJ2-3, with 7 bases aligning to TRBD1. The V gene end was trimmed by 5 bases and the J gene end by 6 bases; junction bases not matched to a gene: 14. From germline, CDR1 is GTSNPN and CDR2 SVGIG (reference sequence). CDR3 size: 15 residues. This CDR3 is CAWFDREISRDTQYF. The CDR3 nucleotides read TGTGCCTGGTTTGACAGGGAAATTTCTAGGGATACGCAGTATTTT. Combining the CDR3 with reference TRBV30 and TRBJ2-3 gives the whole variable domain SQTIHQWPATLVQPVGSPLSLECTVEGTSNPNLYWYRQAAGRGLQLLFYSVGIGQISSEVPQNLSASRPQDRQFILSSKKLLLSDSGFYLCAWFDREISRDTQYFGPGTRLTVL.

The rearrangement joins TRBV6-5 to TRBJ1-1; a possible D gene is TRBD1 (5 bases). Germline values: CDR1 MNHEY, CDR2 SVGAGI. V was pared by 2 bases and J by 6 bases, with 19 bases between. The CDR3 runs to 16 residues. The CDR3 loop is CASSYGSSRGTAEAFF. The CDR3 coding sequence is TGTGCCAGCAGTTACGGATCGTCTCGGGGGACCGCTGAAGCTTTCTTT.

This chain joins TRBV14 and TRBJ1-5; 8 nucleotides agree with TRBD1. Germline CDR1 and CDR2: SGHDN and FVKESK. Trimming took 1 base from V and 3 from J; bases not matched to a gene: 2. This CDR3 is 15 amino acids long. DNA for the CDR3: TGTGCCAGCAGCCAAGGGACAGGGCCCAATCAGCCCCAGCATTTT. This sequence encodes CASSQGTGPNQPQHF.

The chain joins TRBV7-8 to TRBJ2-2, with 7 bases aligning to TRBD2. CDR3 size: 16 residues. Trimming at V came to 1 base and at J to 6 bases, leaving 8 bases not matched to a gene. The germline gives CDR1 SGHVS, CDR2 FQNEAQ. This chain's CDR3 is CASSLVRAGLAGELFF. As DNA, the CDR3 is TGTGCCAGCAGCTTAGTTCGAGCGGGGCTAGCCGGGGAGCTGTTTTTT. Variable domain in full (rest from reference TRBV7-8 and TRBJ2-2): GAGVSQSPRYKVAKRGQDVALRCDPISGHVSLFWYQQALGQGPEFLTYFQNEAQLDKSGLPSDRFFAERPEGSVSTLKIQRTQQEDSAVYLCASSLVRAGLAGELFFGEGSRLTVL.

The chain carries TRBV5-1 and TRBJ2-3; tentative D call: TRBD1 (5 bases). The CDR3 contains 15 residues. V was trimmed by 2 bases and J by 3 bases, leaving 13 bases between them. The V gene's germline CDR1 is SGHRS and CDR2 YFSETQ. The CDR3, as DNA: TGCGCCAGCAGCTTACGTCAGGGTGGGACAGATACGCAGTATTTT. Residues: CASSLRQGGTDTQYF.

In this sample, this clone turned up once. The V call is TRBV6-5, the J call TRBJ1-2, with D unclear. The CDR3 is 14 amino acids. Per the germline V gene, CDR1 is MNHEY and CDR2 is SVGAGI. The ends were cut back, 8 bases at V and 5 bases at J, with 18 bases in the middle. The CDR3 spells CASLPAGSGYGYTF. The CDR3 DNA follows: TGTGCCAGCTTACCAGCGGGAAGCGGGTATGGCTACACCTTC.

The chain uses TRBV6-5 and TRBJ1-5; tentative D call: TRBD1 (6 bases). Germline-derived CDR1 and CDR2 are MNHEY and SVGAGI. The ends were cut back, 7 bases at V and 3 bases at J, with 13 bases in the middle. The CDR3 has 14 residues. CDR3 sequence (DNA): TGTGCCAGCAACGGCAGGGGCGACAATCAGCCCCAGCATTTT. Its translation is CASNGRGDNQPQHF.

The CDR3 nucleotides read TGTGCCAGCAGTGACTCCCAGCGGGGCAACAATGAGCAGTTCTTC. This gives the protein CASSDSQRGNNEQFF. This chain connects TRBV6-4 to TRBJ2-1, with 7 bases matching TRBD2. CDR3 length equals 15 residues. The germline CDR1 and CDR2 sequences are MRHNA and SNTAGT. Unmatched junction bases numbered 4, after V lost 0 bases and J lost 5 bases.

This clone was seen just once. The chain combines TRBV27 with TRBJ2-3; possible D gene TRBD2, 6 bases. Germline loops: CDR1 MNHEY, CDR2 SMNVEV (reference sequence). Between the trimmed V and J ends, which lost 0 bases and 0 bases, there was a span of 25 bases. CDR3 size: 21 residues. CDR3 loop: CASSLSKVLRGLRYSTDTQYF. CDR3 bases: TGTGCCAGCAGTTTATCTAAGGTGCTGCGGGGCCTCCGCTATAGCACAGATACGCAGTATTTT.

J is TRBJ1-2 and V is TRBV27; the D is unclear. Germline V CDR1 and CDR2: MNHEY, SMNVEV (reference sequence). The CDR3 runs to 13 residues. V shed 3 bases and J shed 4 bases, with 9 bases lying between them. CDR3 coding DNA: TGTGCCAGCAGTTTGAAGGAGAGCTATGGCTACACCTTC. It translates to CASSLKESYGYTF.

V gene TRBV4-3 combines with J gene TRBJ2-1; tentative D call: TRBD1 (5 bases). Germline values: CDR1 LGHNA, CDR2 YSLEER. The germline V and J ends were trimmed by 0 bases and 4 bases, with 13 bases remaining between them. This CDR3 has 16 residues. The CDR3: CASSQELGVIYNEQFF. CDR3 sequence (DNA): TGCGCCAGCAGCCAAGAGTTAGGGGTAATTTACAATGAGCAGTTCTTC.

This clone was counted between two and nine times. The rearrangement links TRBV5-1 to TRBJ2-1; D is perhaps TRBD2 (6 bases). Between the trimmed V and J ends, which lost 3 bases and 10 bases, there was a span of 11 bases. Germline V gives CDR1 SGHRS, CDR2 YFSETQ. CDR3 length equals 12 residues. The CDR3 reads CASSYGGREQFF. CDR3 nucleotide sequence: TGCGCCAGCAGCTATGGAGGGCGGGAGCAGTTCTTC.

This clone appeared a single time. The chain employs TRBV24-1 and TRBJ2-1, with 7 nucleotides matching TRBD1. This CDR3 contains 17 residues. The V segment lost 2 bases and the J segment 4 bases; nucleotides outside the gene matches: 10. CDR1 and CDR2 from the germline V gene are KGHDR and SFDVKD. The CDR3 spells CATSDSRTGFVYNEQFF. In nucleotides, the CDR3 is TGTGCCACCAGTGATTCCCGGACAGGTTTCGTTTACAATGAGCAGTTCTTC.

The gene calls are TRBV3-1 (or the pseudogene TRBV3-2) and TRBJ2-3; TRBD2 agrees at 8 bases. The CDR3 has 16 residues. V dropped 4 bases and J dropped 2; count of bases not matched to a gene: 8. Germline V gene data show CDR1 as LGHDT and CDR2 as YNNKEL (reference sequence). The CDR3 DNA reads TGTGCCAGCAGCCGCCGTATGCGGGGGGCCACAGATACGCAGTATTTT. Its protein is CASSRRMRGATDTQYF.

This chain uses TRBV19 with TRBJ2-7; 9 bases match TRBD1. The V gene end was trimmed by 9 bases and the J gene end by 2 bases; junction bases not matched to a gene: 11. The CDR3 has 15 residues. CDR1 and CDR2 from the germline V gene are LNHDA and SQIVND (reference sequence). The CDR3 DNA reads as TGTGCCAGCCAGCCAGGGACAGGGCCCACCTACGAGCAGTACTTC. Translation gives CASQPGTGPTYEQYF.

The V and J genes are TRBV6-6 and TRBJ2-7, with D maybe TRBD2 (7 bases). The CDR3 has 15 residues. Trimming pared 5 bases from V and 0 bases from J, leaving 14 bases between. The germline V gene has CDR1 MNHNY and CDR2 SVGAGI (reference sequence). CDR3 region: CASSLVAGASYEQYF. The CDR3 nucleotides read TGTGCCAGCAGTCTTGTCGCGGGGGCCTCCTACGAGCAGTACTTC.

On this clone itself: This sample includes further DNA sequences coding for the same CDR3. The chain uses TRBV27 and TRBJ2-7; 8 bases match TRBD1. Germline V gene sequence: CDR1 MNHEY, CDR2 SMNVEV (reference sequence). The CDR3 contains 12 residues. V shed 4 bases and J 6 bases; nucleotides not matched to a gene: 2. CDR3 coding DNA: TGTGCCAGCAGTTACAGGGGGTTCGAGCAGTACTTC. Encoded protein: CASSYRGFEQYF.

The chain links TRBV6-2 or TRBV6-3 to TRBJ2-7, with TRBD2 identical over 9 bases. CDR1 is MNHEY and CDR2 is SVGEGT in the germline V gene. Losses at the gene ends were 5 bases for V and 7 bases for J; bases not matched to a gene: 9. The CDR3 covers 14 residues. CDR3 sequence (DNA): TGTGCCAGCAGTCCCCCGGCTAGCGGGGTTGAGCAGTACTTC. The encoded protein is CASSPPASGVEQYF.

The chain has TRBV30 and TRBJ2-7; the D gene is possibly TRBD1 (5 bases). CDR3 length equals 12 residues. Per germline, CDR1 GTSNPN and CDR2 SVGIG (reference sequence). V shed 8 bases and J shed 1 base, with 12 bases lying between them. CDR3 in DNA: TGTGCCCTAAATAGGGGTTCCTACGAGCAGTACTTC. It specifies CALNRGSYEQYF. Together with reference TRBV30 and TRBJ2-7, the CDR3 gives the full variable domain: SQTIHQWPATLVQPVGSPLSLECTVEGTSNPNLYWYRQAAGRGLQLLFYSVGIGQISSEVPQNLSASRPQDRQFILSSKKLLLSDSGFYLCALNRGSYEQYFGPGTRLTVT.

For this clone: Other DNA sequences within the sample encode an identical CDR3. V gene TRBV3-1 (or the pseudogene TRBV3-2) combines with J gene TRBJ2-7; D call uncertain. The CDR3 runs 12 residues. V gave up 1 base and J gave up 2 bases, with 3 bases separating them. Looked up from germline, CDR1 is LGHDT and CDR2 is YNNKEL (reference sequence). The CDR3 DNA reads TGTGCCAGCAGCCAAGCAACCTACGAGCAGTACTTC. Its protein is CASSQATYEQYF.

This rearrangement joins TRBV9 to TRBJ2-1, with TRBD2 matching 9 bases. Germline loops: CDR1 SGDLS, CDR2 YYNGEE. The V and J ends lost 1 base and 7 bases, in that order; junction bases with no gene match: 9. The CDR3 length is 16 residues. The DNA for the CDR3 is TGTGCCAGCAGCGTATCGGCGGGGGGGCCCGAGAATGAGCAGTTCTTC. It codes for CASSVSAGGPENEQFF.

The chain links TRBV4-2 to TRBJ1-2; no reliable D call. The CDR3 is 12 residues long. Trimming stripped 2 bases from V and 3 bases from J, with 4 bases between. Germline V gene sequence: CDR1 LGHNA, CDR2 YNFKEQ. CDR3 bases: TGTGCCAGCAGCCAAACTGACTATGGCTACACCTTC. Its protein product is CASSQTDYGYTF.

The DNA of the CDR3 is TGTGCCAGCAAGATGGGGGCCAATCAGCCCCAGCATTTT. Protein product: CASKMGANQPQHF. This chain joins TRBV6-5 and TRBJ1-5; tentatively, D is TRBD1 (6 bases). CDR3 size: 13 residues. V was shortened by 7 bases and J by 3 bases, with 10 bases between the two germline ends. Germline CDR1 is MNHEY and CDR2 is SVGAGI.

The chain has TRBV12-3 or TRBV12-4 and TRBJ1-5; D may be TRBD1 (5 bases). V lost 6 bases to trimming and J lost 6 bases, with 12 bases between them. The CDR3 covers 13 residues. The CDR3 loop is CASSPLGGQPQHF. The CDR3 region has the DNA TGTGCCAGCAGCCCTCTGGGGGGTCAGCCCCAGCATTTT.

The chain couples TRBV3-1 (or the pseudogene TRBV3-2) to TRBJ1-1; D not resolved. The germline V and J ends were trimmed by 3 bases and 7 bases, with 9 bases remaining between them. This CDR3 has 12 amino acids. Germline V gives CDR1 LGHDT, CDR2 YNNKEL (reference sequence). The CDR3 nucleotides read TGTGCCAGCAGCCATACGACTCGTGAAGCTTTCTTT. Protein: CASSHTTREAFF.

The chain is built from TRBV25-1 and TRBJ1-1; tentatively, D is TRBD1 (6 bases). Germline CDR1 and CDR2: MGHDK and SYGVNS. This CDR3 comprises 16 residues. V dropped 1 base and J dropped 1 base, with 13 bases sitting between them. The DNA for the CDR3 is TGTGCCAGCAGTGAATTGTCGAGGGGGAAGAACACTGAAGCTTTCTTT. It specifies CASSELSRGKNTEAFF.